The 11 T cell receptor beta chains presented below share a single source sample, sequenced in a study of blood T cell repertoires in COVID-19. The assay was immunoSEQ multiplex PCR, and TCRdb's table has in-frame clones only and misses some. The sample holds around 270,000 clones, around 88% seen once. The sequenced sample was peripheral blood. The receptors originated from a man aged 35 to 55 with acute or convalescent COVID-19.

This chain uses TRBV24-1 with TRBJ1-5, with 7 bases aligning to TRBD1. Germline CDR1 KGHDR, CDR2 SFDVKD. This CDR3 contains 13 residues. The V segment lost 5 bases and the J segment 7 bases; nucleotides outside the gene matches: 4. CDR3 sequence reads: CATSAGGEQPQHF. DNA for the CDR3: TGTGCCACCAGTGCAGGGGGAGAACAGCCCCAGCATTTT.

The chain carries TRBV27 and TRBJ1-2; D perhaps matches TRBD1 (6 bases). The CDR3 sequence is 16 residues long. V lost 5 bases and J lost 0, with 16 bases in between. Germline CDR1 reads MNHEY; CDR2 reads SMNVEV (reference sequence). In nucleotides, the CDR3 is TGTGCCAGCAGTACCAGACAGGCCCGCCCTAACTATGGCTACACCTTC. Its protein is CASSTRQARPNYGYTF.

This chain uses TRBV9 with TRBJ1-1; D perhaps matches TRBD1 (5 bases). Trimming left V 0 bases short and J 8 bases short, with 11 bases between. The CDR3 length is 13 residues. Looked up from germline, CDR1 is SGDLS and CDR2 is YYNGEE. The CDR3 is CASSVAWDSEAFF. In nucleotides, the CDR3 is TGTGCCAGCAGCGTAGCCTGGGACTCAGAAGCTTTCTTT.

V is TRBV12-5 and J is TRBJ1-1, with 8 nucleotides matching TRBD1. CDR3 length equals 17 residues. Losses at the gene ends were 6 bases for V and 1 base for J; bases not matched to a gene: 13. In germline, CDR1 is LGHNT, CDR2 FRNRAP. CDR3 loop: CASGFPNRGVGNTEAFF. As DNA, the CDR3 is TGTGCTAGTGGCTTTCCTAACAGGGGGGTAGGGAACACTGAAGCTTTCTTT.

The chain combines TRBV25-1 with TRBJ2-1; D is undetermined. V was cut by 1 base and J by 5 bases, with 6 bases left in between. The CDR3 is 13 amino acids. Per the germline V gene, CDR1 is MGHDK and CDR2 is SYGVNS. The CDR3 protein is CASSEWHDNEQFF. CDR3 sequence (DNA): TGTGCCAGCAGTGAATGGCACGACAATGAGCAGTTCTTC.

The rearrangement joins TRBV2 to TRBJ2-7, with no clear D. Germline values: CDR1 SNHLY, CDR2 FYNNEI. This CDR3 is built from 11 residues. V lost 2 bases and J lost 3, with 2 bases in between. CDR3 residues: CASSELYEQYF. CDR3 nucleotides: TGTGCCAGCAGTGAACTCTACGAGCAGTACTTC.

V gene TRBV5-1 combines with J gene TRBJ2-4; 7 nucleotides line up with TRBD1. CDR1 SGHRS and CDR2 YFSETQ come from the germline V gene. This CDR3 is 15 amino acids long. J lost 6 bases, V lost 1 base, and 7 bases had no gene match. The chain's CDR3 is CASSLTGAQGNIQYF. The DNA of the CDR3 is TGCGCCAGCAGCTTGACAGGGGCGCAGGGAAACATTCAGTACTTC.

V is TRBV9 and J is TRBJ1-3; no clear D gene. This CDR3 has 15 residues. CDR1 is SGDLS, CDR2 YYNGEE, per germline. V was trimmed by 5 bases and J by 1 base, leaving 13 bases between them. DNA of the CDR3: TGTGCCAGCAGTTTATCTCCGGGGTCTGGAAACACCATATATTTT. Protein: CASSLSPGSGNTIYF.

The gene calls are TRBV11-2 and TRBJ1-3; 9 nucleotides line up with TRBD1. V dropped 6 bases and J dropped 9; count of bases not matched to a gene: 6. This CDR3 is built from 13 residues. Germline V gene lookup returns CDR1 SGHAT and CDR2 FQNNGV. The chain's CDR3 is CASRQGQGGTIYF. The CDR3 region has the DNA TGTGCCAGCAGGCAGGGACAGGGAGGCACCATATATTTT.

This clone was observed once. The chain combines TRBV7-8 with TRBJ2-7; 7 bases agree with TRBD2. In germline, CDR1 is SGHVS, CDR2 FQNEAQ. The junction had 7 bases not matched to a gene; V was cut back by 11 bases and J by 3 bases. This CDR3 contains 12 residues. Here the CDR3 DNA reads TGTGCCGGGGGGACTACTTACTACGAGCAGTACTTC. Translating it yields CAGGTTYYEQYF. Together with reference TRBV7-8 and TRBJ2-7, the CDR3 gives the full variable domain: GAGVSQSPRYKVAKRGQDVALRCDPISGHVSLFWYQQALGQGPEFLTYFQNEAQLDKSGLPSDRFFAERPEGSVSTLKIQRTQQEDSAVYLCAGGTTYYEQYFGPGTRLTVT.

This clone was seen only once. The chain employs TRBV6-4 and TRBJ2-1; TRBD2 matches 8 bases. From germline, CDR1 is MRHNA and CDR2 SNTAGT. This CDR3 is 14 amino acids long. Trimming removed 6 bases from V and 6 bases from J; junction bases left unmatched: 7. CDR3 residues: CASSLSGGVNEQFF. The CDR3 bases are TGTGCCAGCAGCCTAAGCGGGGGAGTCAATGAGCAGTTCTTC.